These 19 T cell receptor beta chains share one sample of origin, sequenced in a study of T cell responses to AZD1222 COVID-19 vaccine. Clones were sequenced by immunoSEQ multiplex PCR, and TCRdb holds only the in-frame ones, with some missing. The sample comprises about 110,000 clones, over 85% of which are singletons, and roughly 3.2% rests with the top ten. The sequenced sample was peripheral blood, obtained on day 0 of MenACWY control vaccination. These receptors all stem from an adult in good health.

This rearrangement joins TRBV3-1 (or the pseudogene TRBV3-2) to TRBJ1-1; TRBD1 is a possible D gene (5 bases). Looked up from germline, CDR1 is LGHDT and CDR2 is YNNKEL (reference sequence). The V and J ends lost 8 bases and 0 bases respectively, with 7 bases between them. This CDR3 contains 12 residues. CDR3 region: CASGGLNTEAFF. CDR3 sequence (DNA): TGTGCCAGCGGGGGACTGAACACTGAAGCTTTCTTT.

The CDR3 is CASSQAASGGAGEQFF. CDR3 DNA sequence: TGTGCCAGCAGCCAAGCGGCTAGCGGGGGGGCTGGGGAGCAGTTCTTC. The gene calls are TRBV3-1 (or the pseudogene TRBV3-2) and TRBJ2-1; 12 bases line up with TRBD2. The V segment lost 1 base and the J segment 10 bases; nucleotides outside the gene matches: 8. The germline V gene has CDR1 LGHDT and CDR2 YNNKEL (reference sequence). The CDR3 is made up of 16 amino acids.

The chain combines TRBV11-2 with TRBJ2-5; 10 nucleotides match TRBD2. The germline V gene has CDR1 SGHAT and CDR2 FQNNGV. With 6 bases clipped from V and 5 bases from J, the junction kept 9 bases outside the gene matches. This CDR3 spans 15 amino acids. CDR3 amino acids: CASRHPGLARETQYF. The DNA of the CDR3 is TGTGCCAGCAGACATCCGGGACTAGCGAGGGAGACCCAGTACTTC. Based on the CDR3 plus reference TRBV11-2 and TRBJ2-5, the full variable domain is EAGVAQSPRYKIIEKRQSVAFWCNPISGHATLYWYQQILGQGPKLLIQFQNNGVVDDSQLPKDRFSAERLKGVDSTLKIQPAKLEDSAVYLCASRHPGLARETQYFGPGTRLLVL.

This chain links TRBV6-1 with TRBJ1-3; D is possibly TRBD1 (5 bases). Trimming shortened V by 0 bases and J by 1 base, and 10 bases separated the two germline ends. Germline V lookup: CDR1 MNHNS, CDR2 SASEGT. The CDR3 covers 16 residues. CDR3 in DNA: TGTGCCAGCAGTGAAGCGGCCAGGGCTTCTGGAAACACCATATATTTT. Protein product: CASSEAARASGNTIYF.

The chain recombines TRBV27 with TRBJ2-1; tentatively, D is TRBD1 or TRBD2 (5 bases each). The CDR3 has 15 residues. Germline V lookup: CDR1 MNHEY, CDR2 SMNVEV (reference sequence). V was shortened by 2 bases and J by 3 bases, with 11 bases between the two germline ends. Here the CDR3 reads CASSLEGPLYNEQFF. The CDR3 nucleotides are TGTGCCAGCAGTTTAGAGGGGCCACTCTACAATGAGCAGTTCTTC.

This clone was counted between two and nine times. The chain uses TRBV6-4 and TRBJ1-2; no clear D gene. Germline-derived CDR1 and CDR2 are MRHNA and SNTAGT. There are 12 residues in the CDR3. V dropped 2 bases and J dropped 4 bases, with 5 bases sitting between them. The CDR3 DNA reads as TGTGCCAGCAGTGACAGCCTCTATGGCTACACCTTC. Its protein product is CASSDSLYGYTF.

The chain joins TRBV4-1 to TRBJ2-5; 7 positions match TRBD1. The J segment lost 9 bases and the V segment lost 4 bases, leaving 11 bases of the junction unmatched. There are 14 residues in the CDR3. CDR1 and CDR2 from the germline V gene are MGHRA and YSYEKL. CDR3 sequence reads: CASSRTGPIDPQYF. As DNA, the CDR3 is TGCGCCAGCAGCCGGACAGGCCCCATAGATCCCCAGTACTTC.

The chain combines TRBV9 with TRBJ1-3; D is perhaps TRBD1 (6 bases). The CDR3 covers 15 residues. Germline values: CDR1 SGDLS, CDR2 YYNGEE. Deletions cut 4 bases from V and 7 bases from J, with 18 bases between. CDR3 nucleotides: TGTGCCAGCAGCCCGTGGGACATCTCGGGCAACACCATATATTTT. Encoded protein: CASSPWDISGNTIYF.

The chain carries TRBV25-1 and TRBJ1-2; TRBD1 aligns across 7 bases. The CDR3 sequence is 12 residues long. CDR1 MGHDK and CDR2 SYGVNS come from the germline V gene. V was clipped by 4 bases and J by 4 bases; unmatched bases: 0. CDR3 loop: CASSGTGYGYTF. DNA for the CDR3: TGTGCCAGCAGTGGGACAGGCTATGGCTACACCTTC.

The rearrangement links TRBV6-5 to TRBJ2-7, with TRBD2 as a possible D gene (6 bases). The CDR3 is made up of 13 amino acids. Germline V CDR1 and CDR2: MNHEY, SVGAGI. Trimming removed 8 bases at V and 5 bases at J, with 16 bases between. CDR3 in DNA: TGTGCCAGCGGGACTCCGGCGGTCCACGAGCAGTACTTC. Translated, it gives CASGTPAVHEQYF.

The chain uses TRBV5-1 and TRBJ2-1, with 8 bases fitting TRBD2. The germline CDR1 and CDR2 sequences are SGHRS and YFSETQ. The length of the CDR3 is 17 residues. The V and J ends lost 1 base and 0 bases, in that order; junction bases with no gene match: 6. The CDR3 DNA follows: TGCGCCAGCAGCTTGAGTAGCGGGGCGAGCTCCTACAATGAGCAGTTCTTC. Its translation is CASSLSSGASSYNEQFF.

There are a few counts of this clone. CDR3: CASSHGRYTEAFF. The CDR3, as DNA: TGTGCCAGCAGCCACGGGAGGTACACTGAAGCTTTCTTT. The chain links TRBV6-5 to TRBJ1-1; D is unresolved. The CDR3 runs 13 residues. The V gene lost 6 bases and the J gene lost 3 bases, with 11 bases spanning the gap. Germline V gene lookup returns CDR1 MNHEY and CDR2 SVGAGI.

This clone appeared a few times. The chain uses TRBV9 and TRBJ1-3; a possible D gene is TRBD1 (6 bases). This CDR3 contains 14 residues. The germline V gene encodes CDR1 SGDLS and CDR2 YYNGEE. Trimming left V 3 bases short and J 0 bases short, with 7 bases between. The CDR3 spells CASSEQGSGNTIYF. For the CDR3, the DNA is TGTGCCAGCAGCGAACAGGGCTCTGGAAACACCATATATTTT.

The CDR3 DNA sequence: TGCAGCGTTGATGAGACAGGAGCCTACGAGCAGTACTTC. Amino acid sequence: CSVDETGAYEQYF. The chain carries TRBV29-1 and TRBJ2-7; TRBD1 is a possible D gene (6 bases). CDR1 is SQVTM, CDR2 ANQGSEA, per germline. Trimming stripped 3 bases from V and 2 bases from J, with 11 bases between. This CDR3 comprises 13 residues.

This sequence joins TRBV5-1 and TRBJ2-7; weak D call: TRBD1 (6 bases). Germline V gene data show CDR1 as SGHRS and CDR2 as YFSETQ. V was trimmed by 2 bases and J by 7 bases, leaving 13 bases between them. The CDR3 is 13 amino acids. The CDR3 loop is CASSFGQSLEQYF. As DNA, the CDR3 is TGCGCCAGCAGCTTCGGACAGTCTTTGGAGCAGTACTTC.

V and J are TRBV28 and TRBJ2-2; maybe TRBD1 (5 bases). Germline CDR1 reads MDHEN; CDR2 reads SYDVKM. The germline V and J ends were trimmed by 1 base and 3 bases, with 15 bases remaining between them. This CDR3 comprises 17 residues. The CDR3 nucleotides are TGTGCCAGCAGTTTATTTTTCGGGCAGGGTCACACCGGGGAGCTGTTTTTT. It yields the protein CASSLFFGQGHTGELFF. Combining the CDR3 with reference TRBV28 and TRBJ2-2 gives the whole variable domain DVKVTQSSRYLVKRTGEKVFLECVQDMDHENMFWYRQDPGLGLRLIYFSYDVKMKEKGDIPEGYSVSREKKERFSLILESASTNQTSMYLCASSLFFGQGHTGELFFGEGSRLTVL.

V is TRBV5-6 and J is TRBJ1-5, with D hard to call. Between the trimmed V and J ends, which lost 0 bases and 4 bases, there was a span of 8 bases. Per the germline V gene, CDR1 is SGHDT and CDR2 is YYEEEE. This CDR3 is built from 14 residues. CDR3 bases: TGTGCCAGCAGCTTGGGACAAGTTAATCAGCCCCAGCATTTT. Protein: CASSLGQVNQPQHF.

The rearrangement uses TRBV5-4 and TRBJ2-7; weak D call: TRBD1 (5 bases). The CDR3 contains 13 residues. Germline CDR1 is SGHNT and CDR2 is YYREEE (reference sequence). V lost 5 bases and J lost 1, with 10 bases in between. The CDR3 DNA reads TGTGCCAGCAGGCCCAGGGAATCCTACGAGCAGTACTTC. Residues: CASRPRESYEQYF.

This clone appeared a single time. V is TRBV28 and J is TRBJ1-1; D is perhaps TRBD1 (5 bases). The CDR3 length is 13 residues. CDR1 MDHEN and CDR2 SYDVKM come from the germline V gene. Trimming stripped 5 bases from V and 4 bases from J, with 11 bases between. As DNA, the CDR3 is TGTGCCAGCAGTCCAGACAGTTTCACTGAAGCTTTCTTT. Translating it yields CASSPDSFTEAFF.